The rows below give T cell receptor beta chains drawn from one sample of a study of T cell repertoires in cytomegalovirus infection. TCRdb used MiXCR to reprocess the reads, holding one entry per CDR3 protein. Here the sample spans roughly 760,000 distinct CDR3 sequences, under 40% being singletons. Sequenced input: PBMCs. These receptors were collected from a human donor in good health (CMV status not recorded). Some clones in this sample may be carry-over from other donors' samples. Each CDR3 is given with its conserved first and last residue. D genes are given only for firm matches. Expanded clones get a size class; other rows say once, few or many, or leave the size out.

TRBD1	TRBV19	TRBJ2-2	few	CASSIRRDRAVRNGELFF	TGTGCCAGTAGTATCCGCCGGGACAGGGCGGTTCGGAACGGGGAGCTGTTTTTT
NA	TRBV6-1	TRBJ1-6	few	CASSRGTGKNSPLHF	TGTGCCAGCAGCCGAGGGACTGGGAAAAATTCACCCCTCCACTTT
TRBD2	TRBV7-9	TRBJ2-1	NA	CASSLGVSGKYNEQFF	TGTGCCAGCAGCTTAGGGGTTAGCGGGAAGTACAATGAGCAGTTCTTC
NA	TRBV4-1	TRBJ2-3	NA	CASSQDRGPSTDTQYF	TGCGCCAGCAGCCAAGATAGGGGTCCTAGCACAGATACGCAGTATTTT
NA	TRBV7-2	TRBJ2-1	NA	CASSLVWRKNEQFF	TGTGCCAGCAGCTTAGTCTGGCGAAAGAATGAGCAGTTCTTC
NA	TRBV19	TRBJ2-7	NA	CASSPQVFGVNEQYF	TGTGCCAGTAGTCCCCAAGTATTCGGGGTCAACGAGCAGTACTTC
NA	TRBV6-2/TRBV6-3	TRBJ2-4	once	CAVKPGAKNIQYF	TGTGCCGTCAAACCAGGAGCCAAAAACATTCAGTACTTC
NA	TRBV2	TRBJ2-6	NA	CASSAVGENDVLTF	TGTGCCAGCAGTGCTGTGGGGGAAAACGACGTCCTGACTTTC
NA	TRBV5-1	TRBJ2-5	NA	CASSPGYETQYF	TGCGCCAGCAGCCCAGGGTACGAGACCCAGTACTTC
NA	TRBV7-9	TRBJ1-4	NA	CASSLAVGGYNEKLFF	TGTGCCAGCAGCTTAGCCGTGGGGGGCTATAATGAAAAACTGTTTTTT
NA	TRBV27	TRBJ1-1	NA	CASSLPGFETEAFF	TGTGCCAGCAGTTTACCAGGGTTTGAAACTGAAGCTTTCTTT
NA	TRBV3-1	TRBJ2-1	once	CASSRSWASGNLNEQFF	TGTGCCAGCAGCCGCAGTTGGGCCAGCGGAAATCTCAATGAGCAGTTCTTC
TRBD1	TRBV7-2	TRBJ1-4	NA	CASSNPGRGVYEKLFF	TGTGCCAGCAGCAATCCCGGCAGGGGGGTGTATGAAAAACTGTTTTTT
NA	TRBV19	TRBJ2-6	once	CASSMVWGHLSGANVLTF	TGTGCCAGTAGTATGGTCTGGGGACACCTCTCTGGGGCCAACGTCCTGACTTTC
NA	TRBV28	TRBJ1-1	NA	CASSFTDWDTEAFF	TGTGCCAGCAGTTTCACGGACTGGGACACTGAAGCTTTCTTT
TRBD1	TRBV20-1	TRBJ2-1	NA	CSARGDRGNEQFF	TGCAGTGCAAGAGGCGACAGGGGCAATGAGCAGTTCTTC
NA	TRBV7-2	TRBJ1-4	NA	CASLGVSEKLFF	TGTGCCAGTCTGGGGGTATCGGAAAAACTGTTTTTT
NA	TRBV5-1	TRBJ1-6	many	CASSLRPGSSYNSPLHF	TGCGCCAGCAGCTTAAGACCAGGAAGCTCCTATAATTCACCCCTCCACTTT
NA	TRBV5-1	TRBJ2-3	NA	CASSLRGVQTDTQYF	TGCGCCAGCAGCCTAAGAGGGGTTCAGACAGATACGCAGTATTTT
TRBD1	TRBV28	TRBJ1-6	few	CASSQLAGTGDNSPLHF	TGTGCCAGCAGTCAGCTAGCCGGGACAGGGGATAATTCACCCCTCCACTTT
TRBD2	TRBV9	TRBJ2-1	NA	CASSVALAGGPGGSYNEQFF	TGTGCCAGCAGCGTAGCTTTAGCGGGGGGCCCCGGGGGCTCCTACAATGAGCAGTTCTTC
NA	TRBV12-3/TRBV12-4	TRBJ2-1	few	CASSLFSGTGFNEQFF	TGTGCCAGCAGTTTATTTAGCGGGACAGGGTTCAATGAGCAGTTCTTC
NA	TRBV28	TRBJ2-1	NA	CASSFSGLDCYSYNEQFF	TGTGCCAGCAGTTTCTCAGGTCTAGACTGCTACTCCTACAATGAGCAGTTCTTC
NA	TRBV20-1	TRBJ2-1	NA	CSADLNGGADNEQFF	TGCAGTGCTGACCTGAATGGCGGGGCTGACAATGAGCAGTTCTTC
NA	TRBV7-9	TRBJ1-2	NA	CASSFRQGSPHGYTF	TGTGCCAGCAGCTTTAGGCAGGGGTCCCCTCATGGCTACACCTTC
TRBD2	TRBV10-2	TRBJ2-7	few	CASSESGGSSYEQYF	TGCGCCAGCAGTGAGTCGGGAGGGAGCTCCTACGAGCAGTACTTC
TRBD1	TRBV4-1	TRBJ1-3	few	CASSQPGQVSGNTIYF	TGCGCCAGCAGCCAACCCGGACAGGTCTCTGGAAACACCATATATTTT
NA	TRBV7-6	TRBJ2-6	NA	CASSLDPGGANVLTF	TGTGCCAGCAGCTTGGACCCAGGGGGGGCCAACGTCCTGACTTTC
NA	TRBV29-1	TRBJ1-2	NA	CSTAGGAGYTF	TGCAGCACCGCGGGGGGCGCGGGCTACACCTTC
NA	TRBV7-2	TRBJ2-5	many	CASSLGTGETQYF	TGTGCCAGCAGCTTAGGAACCGGGGAGACCCAGTACTTC
TRBD1	TRBV28	TRBJ2-5	NA	CASSLLGQGALETQYF	TGTGCCAGCAGTTTATTGGGACAGGGGGCCTTGGAGACCCAGTACTTC
TRBD2	TRBV5-1	TRBJ2-1	NA	CASSFGTSDYEQFF	TGCGCCAGCAGCTTCGGCACTAGCGACTATGAGCAGTTCTTC
NA	TRBV6-5	TRBJ1-5	NA	CASRLGHGKNQPQHF	TGTGCCAGCAGGCTGGGACACGGTAAAAATCAGCCCCAGCATTTT